The clone carrying this T cell receptor beta chain was detected only once. The data stem from a study of blood T cell repertoires in COVID-19. Looking at the study overall: From the United States, Italy and Spain came samples of acute and convalescent COVID-19.

Germline lookup yields CDR1 MGHRA and CDR2 YSYEKL. This CDR3 is built from 17 residues. V lost 0 bases and J 0 bases, leaving 12 bases between the germline ends. Original handling: How many nucleated cells were present was estimated from reference gene primer amplification. The assay was immunoSEQ multiplex PCR, and TCRdb's table has in-frame clones only and misses some. The V and J calls and clone size come from that table; D and trimming were worked out from the DNA. The repertoire consists of about 170,000 clones, with roughly 80% occurring once and the leading ten covering approximately 8%. What was sequenced was peripheral blood. The clonotype originates from a man in his sixties with acute or convalescent COVID-19. The chain employs TRBV4-1 and TRBJ2-1, with D possibly matching TRBD2 (5 bases). CDR3 sequence (DNA): TGCGCCAGCAGCCAAGATACACGGAGCGGCTCCTACAATGAGCAGTTCTTC. Encoded protein: CASSQDTRSGSYNEQFF.